This T cell receptor beta chain was sequenced for a study of T cell repertoires in cytomegalovirus infection. In this sample, this clonotype turned up once. Its specificity is not known. The J segment lost 5 bases and the V segment lost 0 bases, leaving 7 bases of the junction unmatched. CDR1 is SGDLS and CDR2 is YYNGEE in the germline V gene. The CDR3 runs 15 residues. Using its own MiXCR run on the reads, TCRdb lists one record per CDR3 protein. The sample lists some 71,000 distinct CDR3 sequences; around 28% were seen once. Regarding the study as a whole: HLA-C-restricted CMV-specific TCR beta clonotypes were dominant in the ex vivo response.

The sequence was obtained from a human donor in good health (CMV status not recorded). Some clones in this sample may be carry-over from other donors' samples. The material sequenced was CD8+ T cells from cultured PBMCs, taken from culture after CMV antigen stimulation. V is TRBV9 and J is TRBJ1-1; 7 nucleotides match TRBD1. The CDR3 sequence is CASSVAKDRQTEAFF. CDR3 nucleotide sequence: TGTGCCAGCAGCGTAGCTAAGGACAGGCAGACTGAAGCTTTCTTT.